This is a list of T cell receptor beta chains from one sample in a study of immune evolution from preneoplasia to lung adenocarcinoma. Assay: immunoSEQ multiplex PCR; the TCRdb copy retains only in-frame clones and omits some. This table has about 5,700 clones, around four fifths appearing once. Sequences were obtained from FFPE minimally invasive lung adenocarcinoma tissue. These receptors came from a person in their sixties or seventies with lung adenocarcinoma. Each CDR3 is given with its conserved first and last residue. The order of the fields is V gene, clone size, J gene, D gene, CDR3 DNA, CDR3 protein. The D gene is left open where the match is weak. Not every row has a clone size; where given, it reads once, few, many or a size class.

V gene: TRBV10-3
clone size: -
J gene: TRBJ1-5
D gene: TRBD1
CDR3 DNA: TGTGCCGTAGGGACAGGGGATAGCAATCAGCCCCAGCATTTT
CDR3 protein: CAVGTGDSNQPQHF

V gene: TRBV7-2
clone size: -
J gene: TRBJ1-5
D gene: -
CDR3 DNA: TGTGCCAGCAGCTTCCAGGGAGGCAATCAGCCCCAGCATTTT
CDR3 protein: CASSFQGGNQPQHF

V gene: TRBV27
clone size: -
J gene: TRBJ2-1
D gene: TRBD2
CDR3 DNA: TGTGCCAGCAGTCCCCAGGGACTAGCGGGGTACAATGAGCAGTTCTTC
CDR3 protein: CASSPQGLAGYNEQFF

V gene: TRBV21-1
clone size: -
J gene: TRBJ1-5
D gene: -
CDR3 DNA: TGTGCCAGCACCAAAGCGATGGCCGTTTATAGCAATCAGCCCCAGCATTTT
CDR3 protein: CASTKAMAVYSNQPQHF

V gene: TRBV29-1
clone size: medium-sized
J gene: TRBJ2-1
D gene: TRBD2
CDR3 DNA: TGCAGCGTTGAAGGGGTCGGGAGGGCCTACAATGAGCAGTTCTTC
CDR3 protein: CSVEGVGRAYNEQFF

V gene: TRBV9
clone size: -
J gene: TRBJ2-7
D gene: -
CDR3 DNA: TGTGCCAGCAGCGCGCGGATAACGGGAGATGAGCAGTACTTC
CDR3 protein: CASSARITGDEQYF

V gene: TRBV5-4
clone size: -
J gene: TRBJ2-1
D gene: -
CDR3 DNA: TGTGCCAGCAGCCATTCACAGAACAATGAGCAGTTCTTC
CDR3 protein: CASSHSQNNEQFF

V gene: TRBV5-1
clone size: few
J gene: TRBJ2-2
D gene: TRBD1
CDR3 DNA: TGCGCCAGCAGCTCCCGGACAGGTGTCACCGGGGAGCTGTTTTTT
CDR3 protein: CASSSRTGVTGELFF

V gene: TRBV29-1
clone size: -
J gene: TRBJ2-7
D gene: -
CDR3 DNA: TGCAGCGTTCATGCTCCCCCTGGCTACGAGCAGTACTTC
CDR3 protein: CSVHAPPGYEQYF

V gene: TRBV5-4
clone size: -
J gene: TRBJ1-2
D gene: -
CDR3 DNA: TGTGCCAGCAGCTTGGCGGGTACCGATGGCTACACCTTC
CDR3 protein: CASSLAGTDGYTF

V gene: TRBV14
clone size: -
J gene: TRBJ2-5
D gene: -
CDR3 DNA: TGTGCCAGCAGCCTTACAGTAAGCAAAGAGACCCAGTACTTC
CDR3 protein: CASSLTVSKETQYF

V gene: TRBV5-1
clone size: few
J gene: TRBJ1-1
D gene: -
CDR3 DNA: TGCGCCAGCAGCTGGGGGCAGAACACTGAAGCTTTCTTT
CDR3 protein: CASSWGQNTEAFF

V gene: TRBV9
clone size: -
J gene: TRBJ1-3
D gene: -
CDR3 DNA: TGTGCCAGCAGCGTAGGGAGCCTAGGAGGAAACACCATATATTTT
CDR3 protein: CASSVGSLGGNTIYF

V gene: TRBV25-1
clone size: few
J gene: TRBJ2-2
D gene: TRBD2
CDR3 DNA: TGTGCCAGCAGTGTGACTAGCGGGAACACCGGGGAGCTGTTTTTT
CDR3 protein: CASSVTSGNTGELFF

V gene: TRBV4-2
clone size: -
J gene: TRBJ2-7
D gene: -
CDR3 DNA: TGTGCCAGCAGCCAAGATCCAAGAACCGAGCAGTACTTC
CDR3 protein: CASSQDPRTEQYF

V gene: TRBV18
clone size: -
J gene: TRBJ2-3
D gene: TRBD1
CDR3 DNA: TGTGCCAGCTCACTGGGGACAGGCGGGGATACGCAGTATTTT
CDR3 protein: CASSLGTGGDTQYF

V gene: TRBV6-5
clone size: -
J gene: TRBJ1-4
D gene: -
CDR3 DNA: TGTGCCAGCAGTTACGGCAGGGTCGGGGAAAAACTGTTTTTT
CDR3 protein: CASSYGRVGEKLFF

V gene: TRBV11-2
clone size: -
J gene: TRBJ1-4
D gene: -
CDR3 DNA: TGTGCCAGCAGCTTTTCAGGGAGGCAAGATGAAAAACTGTTTTTT
CDR3 protein: CASSFSGRQDEKLFF

V gene: TRBV19
clone size: -
J gene: TRBJ1-5
D gene: -
CDR3 DNA: TGTGCCAGTAGTCCCGGGACACTCAGCAATCAGCCCCAGCATTTT
CDR3 protein: CASSPGTLSNQPQHF

V gene: TRBV11-2
clone size: few
J gene: TRBJ2-1
D gene: TRBD2
CDR3 DNA: TGTGCCAGCAGCTTAGCGGTTGCGGGAGGACATGAGCAGTTCTTC
CDR3 protein: CASSLAVAGGHEQFF

V gene: TRBV4-3
clone size: -
J gene: TRBJ2-7
D gene: -
CDR3 DNA: TGCGCCAGCAGCCAGGACACTACCTACGAGCAGTACTTC
CDR3 protein: CASSQDTTYEQYF

V gene: TRBV30
clone size: once
J gene: TRBJ2-2
D gene: TRBD2
CDR3 DNA: TGTGCCTGGAGGCCGAGGACTAGCGGGAGTAGTACCGGGGAGCTGTTTTTT
CDR3 protein: CAWRPRTSGSSTGELFF

V gene: TRBV7-9
clone size: -
J gene: TRBJ1-4
D gene: -
CDR3 DNA: TGTGCCAGCGGAAACAGGATGCGGGCTGAACAACTGTTTTTT
CDR3 protein: CASGNRMRAEQLFF

V gene: TRBV7-9
clone size: -
J gene: TRBJ2-2
D gene: -
CDR3 DNA: TGTGCCAGCAATCTGCCCGGGGAGCTGTTTTTT
CDR3 protein: CASNLPGELFF

V gene: TRBV4-3
clone size: -
J gene: TRBJ1-2
D gene: -
CDR3 DNA: TGCGCCAGCAGCCAAGATCGGGGGGCCTTATATGGCTACACCTTC
CDR3 protein: CASSQDRGALYGYTF

V gene: TRBV4-3
clone size: -
J gene: TRBJ2-5
D gene: TRBD2
CDR3 DNA: TGCGCCAGCAGCCCCGGGGCTAGCGGGAGCGTGGGGGGAGAGACCCAGTACTTC
CDR3 protein: CASSPGASGSVGGETQYF

V gene: TRBV18
clone size: -
J gene: TRBJ2-2
D gene: -
CDR3 DNA: TGTGCCAGCTCACCACAGGGTGCCGGGGAGCTGTTTTTT
CDR3 protein: CASSPQGAGELFF

V gene: TRBV27
clone size: -
J gene: TRBJ2-7
D gene: -
CDR3 DNA: TGTGCCAGCAGTTCACGACAGGACTACGAGCAGTACTTC
CDR3 protein: CASSSRQDYEQYF

V gene: TRBV9
clone size: -
J gene: TRBJ2-7
D gene: TRBD1
CDR3 DNA: TGTGCCAGCAGCGGGAGATTGGGGACAGGGATCGAGGAGCAGTACTTC
CDR3 protein: CASSGRLGTGIEEQYF

V gene: TRBV2
clone size: -
J gene: TRBJ1-1
D gene: -
CDR3 DNA: TGTGCCAGCAGTGTAGGGGGGTTCTCTGAAGCTTTCTTT
CDR3 protein: CASSVGGFSEAFF

V gene: TRBV14
clone size: -
J gene: TRBJ2-7
D gene: -
CDR3 DNA: TGTGCCAGCAGCCAAGAGCGAACCGACCGGGTGCTCCCGACCTACGAGCAGTACTTC
CDR3 protein: CASSQERTDRVLPTYEQYF

V gene: TRBV7-9
clone size: -
J gene: TRBJ1-1
D gene: -
CDR3 DNA: TGTGCCAGCAGCTCACTCGGCCTCCCGACTATTGGTGAAGCTTTCTTT
CDR3 protein: CASSSLGLPTIGEAFF

V gene: TRBV5-1
clone size: -
J gene: TRBJ2-5
D gene: -
CDR3 DNA: TGCGCCAGCAGGGAGGGGGACCAAGAGACCCAGTACTTC
CDR3 protein: CASREGDQETQYF

V gene: TRBV9
clone size: medium-sized
J gene: TRBJ2-3
D gene: -
CDR3 DNA: TGTGCCAGCAGCGCCCCCTCATCTGGAGATGCCAAACAGTATTTT
CDR3 protein: CASSAPSSGDAKQYF

V gene: TRBV6-5
clone size: -
J gene: TRBJ1-2
D gene: -
CDR3 DNA: TGTGCCAGCAGTTACTCGGGGGGAAAATATGGCTACACCTTC
CDR3 protein: CASSYSGGKYGYTF

V gene: TRBV2
clone size: -
J gene: TRBJ2-1
D gene: TRBD2
CDR3 DNA: TGTGCCAGCAGTGAAGGGGGACTAGATGAGCAGTTCTTC
CDR3 protein: CASSEGGLDEQFF

V gene: TRBV6-5
clone size: -
J gene: TRBJ1-2
D gene: -
CDR3 DNA: TGTGCCAGCAGCCGGGAAGGGGGTAGAGGCTACACCTTC
CDR3 protein: CASSREGGRGYTF

V gene: TRBV7-9
clone size: -
J gene: TRBJ1-4
D gene: -
CDR3 DNA: TGTGCCAGCAGCATAGACGGATATGAAAAACTGTTTTTT
CDR3 protein: CASSIDGYEKLFF

V gene: TRBV29-1
clone size: once
J gene: TRBJ2-7
D gene: -
CDR3 DNA: TGCAGCGTTCGCGGGTCTGCCCGAGAGCAGTACTTC
CDR3 protein: CSVRGSAREQYF

V gene: TRBV11-2
clone size: -
J gene: TRBJ2-7
D gene: -
CDR3 DNA: TGTGCCAGCAGCAGACTAGACCTCTACGAGCAGTACTTC
CDR3 protein: CASSRLDLYEQYF

V gene: TRBV5-6
clone size: -
J gene: TRBJ2-7
D gene: TRBD2
CDR3 DNA: TGTGCCAGCAATCCAGCGGGAGCGAGGGAGCAGTACTTC
CDR3 protein: CASNPAGAREQYF

V gene: TRBV11-2
clone size: -
J gene: TRBJ2-1
D gene: -
CDR3 DNA: TGTGCCAGCAGCCCCGGGGCCGCCTACAATGAGCAGTTCTTC
CDR3 protein: CASSPGAAYNEQFF

V gene: TRBV18
clone size: -
J gene: TRBJ1-3
D gene: -
CDR3 DNA: TGTGCCAGCTCACTCCGGGCAGGGCAATTCTCTGGAAACACCATATATTTT
CDR3 protein: CASSLRAGQFSGNTIYF

V gene: TRBV9
clone size: once
J gene: TRBJ2-7
D gene: -
CDR3 DNA: TGTGCCAGCAGCGTAGCTACTGGGCAGGGTCCCTACGAGCAGTACTTC
CDR3 protein: CASSVATGQGPYEQYF